The sequence of this T cell receptor (beta chain) was determined in a study of shared clonotypes between healthy human individuals. Several immunoSEQ plates received, in even portions, the genomic DNA of each subset. Per the original methods: Sequence data from immunoSEQ were junction-only and lacked quality scores; consequently, filtering differed. TCRdb's table, derived via immunoSEQ multiplex PCR, lists solely in-frame clones and lacks some. V and J calls and clone size follow that table, whereas D and trimming were derived from the DNA. Among around 500,000 clones listed, approximately 78% were seen once. Germline V gene sequence: CDR1 MNHNY, CDR2 SVGAGI (reference sequence). The V end was cut by 0 bases, the J end by 7 bases, with 10 bases between. The CDR3 covers 13 residues. Donors were healthy HIV-negative adults without recently reported acute infections or vaccinations.

The chain employs TRBV6-6 and TRBJ2-7; D is undetermined. Sample: PBMCs. This sequence was found in a woman in her 40s in good health. Some clones in this sample may be carry-over from other donors' samples. DNA for the CDR3: TGTGCCAGCAGTTACTCGGGCCCGCGAGAGCAGTACTTC. It specifies CASSYSGPREQYF.